This is a list of T cell receptor beta chains from one sample in a study of cytomegalovirus exposure and HLA in healthy donors. Only in-frame clones appear in the TCRdb table, and some are missing; sequencing was by immunoSEQ multiplex PCR. The sample consists of about 130,000 clones, more than 75% of them appearing once. Sequencing used PBMCs. Receptors were obtained from a woman in her sixties or seventies in good health and CMV-seropositive. Both conserved end residues are part of each CDR3. The D gene is left open where the match is weak. Size is omitted from some rows. Given values are once, few, many or a class for expanded clones.

D gene	V gene	clone size	J gene	CDR3 protein	CDR3 DNA
TRBD2	TRBV6-4	NA	TRBJ2-3	CASSYIAGANFDTQYF	TGTGCCAGCAGTTACATAGCGGGGGCCAATTTCGATACGCAGTATTTT
NA	TRBV10-1	NA	TRBJ2-6	CASTRSRWGSGANGLTF	TGCGCCAGCACCAGGAGCCGGTGGGGCTCTGGGGCCAACGGCCTGACTTTC
NA	TRBV15	few	TRBJ1-3	CATSRDLSVPGNTIYF	TGTGCCACCAGCAGAGATCTGTCAGTTCCTGGAAACACCATATATTTT
NA	TRBV6-4	few	TRBJ2-3	CASSEGSGDTDTQYF	TGTGCCAGCAGTGAAGGTAGCGGCGACACAGATACGCAGTATTTT
TRBD2	TRBV2	NA	TRBJ2-4	CASRGAGGGDIQYF	TGTGCCAGCAGAGGAGCGGGGGGCGGGGACATTCAGTACTTC
NA	TRBV12-2	few	TRBJ2-3	CASRLIWTSGREDTQYF	TGTGCAAGTCGCTTAATCTGGACTAGCGGGAGAGAAGATACGCAGTATTTT
TRBD2	TRBV11-2	NA	TRBJ2-7	CASRLSGGDEQYF	TGTGCCAGCAGGTTAAGCGGGGGCGACGAGCAGTACTTC
NA	TRBV7-8	NA	TRBJ1-4	CASSPPNEKLFF	TGTGCCAGCAGCCCCCCAAATGAAAAACTGTTTTTT
NA	TRBV2	NA	TRBJ2-2	CASSEQGSGELFF	TGTGCCAGCAGTGAACAGGGGTCCGGGGAGCTGTTTTTT
TRBD1	TRBV10-3	NA	TRBJ2-5	CAISESGRGLETQYF	TGTGCCATCAGTGAGTCGGGCAGGGGGCTAGAGACCCAGTACTTC
TRBD2	TRBV27	few	TRBJ2-3	CASSFLAGGSADTQYF	TGTGCCAGCAGTTTTCTAGCGGGAGGGAGCGCAGATACGCAGTATTTT
NA	TRBV29-1	NA	TRBJ2-3	CSVWTIGTDTQYF	TGCAGCGTGTGGACAATCGGGACAGATACGCAGTATTTT
TRBD1	TRBV27	NA	TRBJ1-4	CASSLIGATGNEKLFF	TGTGCCAGCAGTCTAATAGGGGCGACAGGGAATGAAAAACTGTTTTTT